The source of this T cell receptor beta chain is a study of regulatory T cells in long-lasting Graves disease. Indicated time point: newly diagnosed GD, antithyroid drugs for less than 3 months. After RNA was extracted from PBMCs, the TCR library was made from it. CDR3-region Arm-PCR and iRepertoire HTBI primers produced the TCR beta libraries. MiXCR was run by TCRdb on the multiplex PCR reads, yielding one entry per CDR3 protein. The data hold approximately 310,000 distinct CDR3 sequences, with over 15% observed a single time. The CDR3 totals 11 residues. Trimming pared 5 bases from V and 7 bases from J, leaving 6 bases between. Looked up from germline, CDR1 is SGHRS and CDR2 is YFSETQ. In its sample, this clonotype was seen many times.

V gene TRBV5-1 combines with J gene TRBJ2-2, with D unclear. The receptor was isolated from a female donor with Graves disease. Here the sequenced sample was peripheral blood mononuclear cells (PBMCs), taken at new diagnosis, from a patient treated with antithyroid drugs. The CDR3 DNA is TGCGCCAGCAGTATGGTCGGGGAGCTGTTTTTT. Its protein product is CASSMVGELFF.